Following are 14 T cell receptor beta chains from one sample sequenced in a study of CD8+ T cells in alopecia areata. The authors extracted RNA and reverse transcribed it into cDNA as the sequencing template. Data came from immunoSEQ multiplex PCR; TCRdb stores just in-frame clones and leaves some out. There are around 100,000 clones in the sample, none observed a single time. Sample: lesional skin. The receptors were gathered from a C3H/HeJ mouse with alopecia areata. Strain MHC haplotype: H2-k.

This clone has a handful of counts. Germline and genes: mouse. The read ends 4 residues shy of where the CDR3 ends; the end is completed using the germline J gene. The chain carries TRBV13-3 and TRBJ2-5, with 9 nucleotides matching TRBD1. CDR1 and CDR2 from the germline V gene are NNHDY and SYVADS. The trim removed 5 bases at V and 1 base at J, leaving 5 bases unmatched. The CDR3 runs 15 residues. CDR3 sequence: CASRSGTGYQDTQYF. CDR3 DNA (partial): TGTGCCAGCAGGTCCGGGACAGGGTACCAAGAC.

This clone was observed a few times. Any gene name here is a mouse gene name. Incomplete CDR3 DNA: TGTGCTAGCAGTTTATCGGAGGGGGCGCATGCAGAA. It translates to CASSLSEGAHAE. From start to end, the CDR3 is CASSLSEGAHAETLYF. This sequence joins TRBV29 and TRBJ2-3, with a possible D match to TRBD1 (7 bases). The CDR3 end is not reached by the read, which stops 4 residues before it; the germline J gene fills it in. This CDR3 comprises 16 residues. V was trimmed by 0 bases and J by 2 bases, leaving 12 bases between them. Germline lookup yields CDR1 MSHET and CDR2 SYDVDS.

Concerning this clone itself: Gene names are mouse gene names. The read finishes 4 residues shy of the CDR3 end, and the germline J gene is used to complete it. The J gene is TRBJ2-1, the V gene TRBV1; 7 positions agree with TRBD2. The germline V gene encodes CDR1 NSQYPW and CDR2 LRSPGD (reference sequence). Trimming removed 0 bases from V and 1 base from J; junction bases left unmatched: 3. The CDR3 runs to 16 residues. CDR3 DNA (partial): TGCACCTGCAGTGCAGAAGGCTGGGGGAACTATGCT. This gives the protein CTCSAEGWGNYA. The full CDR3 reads CTCSAEGWGNYAEQFF.

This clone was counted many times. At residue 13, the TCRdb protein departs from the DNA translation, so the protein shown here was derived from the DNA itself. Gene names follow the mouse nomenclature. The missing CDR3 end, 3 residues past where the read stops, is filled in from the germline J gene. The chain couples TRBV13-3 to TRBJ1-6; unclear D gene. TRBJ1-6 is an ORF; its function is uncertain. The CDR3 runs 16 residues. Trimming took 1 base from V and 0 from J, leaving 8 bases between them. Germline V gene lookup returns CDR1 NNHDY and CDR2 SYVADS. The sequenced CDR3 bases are TGTGCCAGCAGTGATCTGGCCAATTCCTATAATTCGCCC. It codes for CASSDLANSYNSP. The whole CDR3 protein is CASSDLANSYNSPLYF.

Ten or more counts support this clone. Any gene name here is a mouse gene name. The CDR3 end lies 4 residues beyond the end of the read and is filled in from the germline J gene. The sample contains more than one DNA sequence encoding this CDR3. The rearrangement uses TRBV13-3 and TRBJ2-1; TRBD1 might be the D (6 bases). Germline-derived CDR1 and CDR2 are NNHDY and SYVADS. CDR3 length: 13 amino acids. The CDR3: CASSGQGRAEQFF. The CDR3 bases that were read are TGTGCCAGCAGTGGGCAGGGGAGGGCT.

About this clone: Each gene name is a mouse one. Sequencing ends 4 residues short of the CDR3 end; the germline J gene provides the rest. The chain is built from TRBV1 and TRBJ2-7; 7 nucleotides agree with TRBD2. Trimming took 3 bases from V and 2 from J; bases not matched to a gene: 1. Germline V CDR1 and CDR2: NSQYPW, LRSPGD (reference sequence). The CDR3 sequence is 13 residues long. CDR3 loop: CTCSAGLAYEQYF. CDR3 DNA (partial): TGCACCTGCAGTGCTGGACTGGCCTAT.

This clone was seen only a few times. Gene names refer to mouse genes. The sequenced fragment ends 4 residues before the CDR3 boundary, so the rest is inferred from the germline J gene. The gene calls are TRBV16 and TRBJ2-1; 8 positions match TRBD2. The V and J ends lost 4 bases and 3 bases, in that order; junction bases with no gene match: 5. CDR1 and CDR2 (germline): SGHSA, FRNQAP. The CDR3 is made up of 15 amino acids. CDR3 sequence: CASSSSGGSYAEQFF. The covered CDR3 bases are TGTGCAAGCAGCTCTTCTGGGGGGAGCTATGCT.

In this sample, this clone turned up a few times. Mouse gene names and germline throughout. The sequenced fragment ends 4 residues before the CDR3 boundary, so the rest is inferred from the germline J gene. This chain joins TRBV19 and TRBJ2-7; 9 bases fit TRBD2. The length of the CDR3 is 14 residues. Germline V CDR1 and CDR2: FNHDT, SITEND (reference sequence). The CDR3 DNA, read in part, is TGTGCCAGCAGTATACAACTGGGGGGCGAT. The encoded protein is CASSIQLGGD. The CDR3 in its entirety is CASSIQLGGDEQYF.

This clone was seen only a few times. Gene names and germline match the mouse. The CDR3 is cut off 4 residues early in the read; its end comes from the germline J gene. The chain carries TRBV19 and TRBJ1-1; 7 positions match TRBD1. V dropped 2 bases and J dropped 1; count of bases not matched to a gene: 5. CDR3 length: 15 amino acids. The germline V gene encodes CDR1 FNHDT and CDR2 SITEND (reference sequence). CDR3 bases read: TGTGCCAGCAGTATCCGCACAGGGGTGAACACA. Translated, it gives CASSIRTGVNT. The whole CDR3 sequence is CASSIRTGVNTEVFF.

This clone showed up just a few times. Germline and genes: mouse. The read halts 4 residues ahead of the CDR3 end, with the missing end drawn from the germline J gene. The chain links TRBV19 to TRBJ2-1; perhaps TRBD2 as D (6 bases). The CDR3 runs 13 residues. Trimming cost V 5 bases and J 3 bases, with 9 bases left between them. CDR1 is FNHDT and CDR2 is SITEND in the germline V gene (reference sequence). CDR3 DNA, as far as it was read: TGTGCCAGCAGCTGGGGACTCTATGCT. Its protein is CASSWGLYA. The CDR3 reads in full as CASSWGLYAEQFF.

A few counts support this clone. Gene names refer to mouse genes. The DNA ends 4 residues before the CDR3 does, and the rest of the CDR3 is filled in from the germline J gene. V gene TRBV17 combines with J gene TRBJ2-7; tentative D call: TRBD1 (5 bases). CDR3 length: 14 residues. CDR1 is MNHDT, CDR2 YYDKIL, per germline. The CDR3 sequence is CASSRRQGKDEQYF. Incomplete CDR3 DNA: TGTGCTAGCAGTAGAAGGCAGGGAAAAGAT.

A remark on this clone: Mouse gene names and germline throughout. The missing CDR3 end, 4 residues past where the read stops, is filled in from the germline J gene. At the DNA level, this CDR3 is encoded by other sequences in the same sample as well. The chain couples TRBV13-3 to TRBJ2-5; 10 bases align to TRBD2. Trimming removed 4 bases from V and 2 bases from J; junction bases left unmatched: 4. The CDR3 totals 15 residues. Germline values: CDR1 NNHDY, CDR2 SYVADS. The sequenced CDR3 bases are TGTGCCAGCAGTCCAACTGGGGGGGGCCAAGAC. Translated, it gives CASSPTGGGQD. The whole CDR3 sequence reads CASSPTGGGQDTQYF.

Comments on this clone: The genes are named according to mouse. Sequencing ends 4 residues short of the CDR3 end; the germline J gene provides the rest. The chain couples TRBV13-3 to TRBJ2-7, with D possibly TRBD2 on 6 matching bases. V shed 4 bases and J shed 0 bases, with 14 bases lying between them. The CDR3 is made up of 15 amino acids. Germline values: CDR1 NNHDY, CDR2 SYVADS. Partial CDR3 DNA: TGTGCCAGCAGTAATGACTGGAGGAGCTCCTAT. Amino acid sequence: CASSNDWRSSY. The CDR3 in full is CASSNDWRSSYEQYF.

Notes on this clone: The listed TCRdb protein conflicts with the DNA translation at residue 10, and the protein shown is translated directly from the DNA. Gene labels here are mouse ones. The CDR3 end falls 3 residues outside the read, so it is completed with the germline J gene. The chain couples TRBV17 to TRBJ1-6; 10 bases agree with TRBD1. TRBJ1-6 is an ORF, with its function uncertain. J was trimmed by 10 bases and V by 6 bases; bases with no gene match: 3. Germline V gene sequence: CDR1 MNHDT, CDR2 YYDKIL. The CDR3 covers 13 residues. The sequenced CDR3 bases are TGTGCTAGCAGCAGGGACAGGGGATCGCCC. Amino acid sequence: CASSRDRGSP. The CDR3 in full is CASSRDRGSPLYF.